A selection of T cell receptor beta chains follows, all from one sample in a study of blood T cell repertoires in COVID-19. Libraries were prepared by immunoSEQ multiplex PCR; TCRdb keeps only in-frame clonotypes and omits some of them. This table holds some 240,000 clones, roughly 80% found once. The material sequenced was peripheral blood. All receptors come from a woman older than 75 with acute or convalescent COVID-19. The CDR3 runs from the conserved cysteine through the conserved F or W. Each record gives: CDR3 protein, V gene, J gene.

CASSLRGGGEQYF,TRBV12-3/TRBV12-4,TRBJ2-7
CASTTGTGVEVTEAFF,TRBV2,TRBJ1-1
CASSEVRGGTEAFF,TRBV2,TRBJ1-1
CAISIDRVAPQHF,TRBV10-3,TRBJ1-5
CASSQEEGGNYGYTF,TRBV4-1,TRBJ1-2
CASSLGQVKFF,TRBV12-3/TRBV12-4,TRBJ2-1
CASSPGLAVTTKTYEQYF,TRBV5-6,TRBJ2-7
CASSSASGGSGETQYF,TRBV5-4,TRBJ2-5
CASSQDLGQGKTEAFF,TRBV3-1/TRBV3-2,TRBJ1-1
CASSYSQGNEKLFF,TRBV6-5,TRBJ1-4
CSVLAGGETQYF,TRBV29-1,TRBJ2-5
CASSPRAGTYEQYF,TRBV11-2,TRBJ2-7
CASSPNMNTEAFF,TRBV18,TRBJ1-1
CASSQDTLGLAGGQETQYF,TRBV3-1/TRBV3-2,TRBJ2-5
CASSLNIHNEQFF,TRBV11-2,TRBJ2-1
CASSRDTPNTGELFF,TRBV5-1,TRBJ2-2
CASSQGGPDTQYF,TRBV3-1/TRBV3-2,TRBJ2-3
CASSQGDGALNQPQHF,TRBV4-2,TRBJ1-5
CASSTAPMNTEAFF,TRBV6-5,TRBJ1-1
CASSQPGLVALGNTIYF,TRBV6-6,TRBJ1-3
CSVVEGTLEAFF,TRBV29-1,TRBJ1-1
CASSLKQTGELFF,TRBV7-9,TRBJ2-2
CASSLGQGIRETQYF,TRBV19,TRBJ2-5
CASSGLWTSQGDTQYF,TRBV2,TRBJ2-3
CASSPAGEGYSGYTF,TRBV5-1,TRBJ1-2
CASSQAGPGNTIYF,TRBV27,TRBJ1-3
CASSLDIGELFF,TRBV11-2,TRBJ2-2
CASKLQGGANEKLFF,TRBV5-1,TRBJ1-4
CAWSPQDGYTF,TRBV30,TRBJ1-2
CASRDKSNTGELFF,TRBV2,TRBJ2-2
CASSLRESYEQYF,TRBV27,TRBJ2-7
CASSLVAGGPVTDTQYF,TRBV5-1,TRBJ2-3
CASSVVAGESYEQYF,TRBV5-1,TRBJ2-7
CAISGQVGGGYTF,TRBV10-3,TRBJ1-2
CATSRVGGENTGELFF,TRBV15,TRBJ2-2
CASSLTGILTGELFF,TRBV5-1,TRBJ2-2
CASRDSLNTEAFF,TRBV19,TRBJ1-1
CASSTSPDREIQPQHF,TRBV19,TRBJ1-5
CASSPVRDEQYF,TRBV18,TRBJ2-7
CASSLFGVNTEAFF,TRBV27,TRBJ1-1
CASTPRGTSSEQYF,TRBV6-5,TRBJ2-7
CASSLLAEWETQYF,TRBV27,TRBJ2-3
CASINNRGSYNEQFF,TRBV28,TRBJ2-1
CASSVRGTSYEQYF,TRBV9,TRBJ2-7
CASSLNGGTDTQYF,TRBV7-3,TRBJ2-3
CASSLETGNYNEQFF,TRBV11-2,TRBJ2-1
CASGSGGLGNQPQHF,TRBV6-6,TRBJ1-5
CASSVGGAGGRDTQYF,TRBV9,TRBJ2-3
CAISESSGTGADTGELFF,TRBV10-3,TRBJ2-2
CASSQDSRVGYTF,TRBV3-1/TRBV3-2,TRBJ1-2
CASGQGYSGNTIYF,TRBV3-1/TRBV3-2,TRBJ1-3
CASSVAGGTDTQYF,TRBV2,TRBJ2-3
CASSLAGGVETQYF,TRBV7-9,TRBJ2-5
CASSLGDRGLGNTIYF,TRBV7-9,TRBJ1-3
CAWRLGGNTEAFF,TRBV30,TRBJ1-1
CSASERTGEETQYF,TRBV20-1,TRBJ2-5